This TCR beta chain was identified in a study of T cells in Graves' hyperthyroidism and ophthalmopathy. Overall study results and limits: The model forecast ophthalmopathy, anticipating it by a median around 6.5 months before onset. Most thyroid clonotypes with frequency above 0.001 were detected in blood.

RNA transcripts served as the template for amplifying TCR beta CDR3 regions. Initially, a first-round RT-PCR of the TCR CDR3 employed the HTBI primer set. TCRdb itself ran the multiplex PCR reads through MiXCR, one entry per CDR3 protein. The profile shows about 770,000 distinct CDR3 sequences, around 19% of them singletons. This clonotype was detected a few times. What it binds is unknown. CDR1 and CDR2 (germline): SGDLS, YYNGEE. Trimming removed 0 bases from V and 1 base from J, with 13 bases in between. The CDR3 covers 16 residues. Not enrolled were patients with uncontrolled infection, other autoimmune disease, pregnancy or lactation.

This TCR derives from a woman in her forties or fifties with Graves' hyperthyroidism that later progressed to Graves' ophthalmopathy. The material sequenced was blood. This chain links TRBV9 with TRBJ1-1; TRBD1 is a possible D gene (5 bases). CDR3 nucleotides: TGTGCCAGCAGCGTAGCTCTGGGGGGAGGGAACACTGAAGCTTTCTTT. This translates into CASSVALGGGNTEAFF.